The present TCR beta chain was sequenced within a study of cytomegalovirus exposure and HLA in healthy donors. 60 Vbeta and 13 Jbeta primers were used in PCR. Clones were sequenced by immunoSEQ multiplex PCR, and TCRdb holds only the in-frame ones, with some missing. Its listing shows more than 50,000 clones. Germline loops: CDR1 SGHDT, CDR2 YYEEEE. Trimming removed 2 bases from V and 5 bases from J, with 8 bases in between. This CDR3 contains 12 residues. The sample consisted of PBMCs. This chain connects TRBV5-6 to TRBJ2-7, with D perhaps matching TRBD1 (5 bases). The sequence was collected from a woman between 40 and 55 years old in good health and CMV-seronegative. The CDR3 reads CASSFQGHEQYF. CDR3 bases: TGTGCCAGCAGCTTTCAGGGTCACGAGCAGTACTTC.